This is a list of T cell receptor beta chains from one sample in a study of cytomegalovirus exposure and HLA in healthy donors. TCRdb's copy holds only in-frame clones and misses some; the assay was immunoSEQ multiplex PCR. The table lists about 210,000 clones, approximately 79% of them singletons. The specimen sequenced was PBMCs. The origin of the receptors is a male donor in good health and CMV-seronegative. The CDR3 runs from the conserved cysteine through the conserved F or W. A D gene is named only where the DNA matches it firmly. Some rows mark clone size as missing; the rest say once, few, many or name a class of expanded clone.

>TRBJ1-1|TRBV9|once|16|NA
TGTGCCAGCAGCGTAGGAAGGGGACTCATGAACACTGAAGCTTTCTTT
CASSVGRGLMNTEAFF
>TRBJ2-7|TRBV27|NA|14|NA
TGTGCCAGCAGTTTATCGGAGATTAGCTACGAGCAGTACTTC
CASSLSEISYEQYF
>TRBJ1-2|TRBV4-2|NA|15|NA
TGTGCCAGCAGCCAAGGAGCCCAGGGAATAGGTGGCTACACCTTC
CASSQGAQGIGGYTF
>TRBJ1-5|TRBV4-2|once|14|NA
TGTGCCAGCAGCAACAGGGCGGCCAATCAGCCCCAGCATTTT
CASSNRAANQPQHF
>TRBJ2-7|TRBV11-3|NA|14|NA
TGTGCCAGCAGCTCCGACAGAAACACCTACGAGCAGTACTTC
CASSSDRNTYEQYF
>TRBJ1-6|TRBV7-9|NA|12|NA
TGTGCCAGCAGCTTAGAGGCTGCGGCCCTCCACTTT
CASSLEAAALHF
>TRBJ2-2|TRBV7-9|once|16|NA
TGTGCCAGCAGCTTAGTAGCGGGACAGGGACCCGGGGAGCTGTTTTTT
CASSLVAGQGPGELFF
>TRBJ1-1|TRBV11-2|NA|15|TRBD1
TGTGCCAGCAGCTTAATTGACAGGGGGAACACTGAAGCTTTCTTT
CASSLIDRGNTEAFF
>TRBJ1-6|TRBV5-1|NA|16|NA
TGCGCCAGCAGCTTGGATACCGGGCCGAGGGATTCACCCCTCCACTTT
CASSLDTGPRDSPLHF
>TRBJ2-2|TRBV10-3|NA|14|TRBD1
TGTGCCATCAGGGCACAGGGGACGGCCGGGGAGCTGTTTTTT
CAIRAQGTAGELFF
>TRBJ1-1|TRBV7-2|NA|13|NA
TGTGCCAGCAGCTTACGGGGGGAAGGTAGAGCTTTCTTT
CASSLRGEGRAFF
>TRBJ1-2|TRBV28|few|14|NA
TGTGCCAGCAGCACACGGACAGCAACCTATGGCTACACCTTC
CASSTRTATYGYTF
>TRBJ1-4|TRBV6-5|NA|13|TRBD1
TGTGCCAGCAGCCCTGGACAGGGTGAAAAACTGTTTTTT
CASSPGQGEKLFF
>TRBJ2-3|TRBV5-1|NA|16|TRBD1
TGCGCCAGCAGCTTGGTGGGACAGCCCCTCACAGATACGCAGTATTTT
CASSLVGQPLTDTQYF
>TRBJ2-3|TRBV15|NA|17|TRBD2
TGTGCCACCAGCAGTGCTGGACTAGCGGGGGCCACAGATACGCAGTATTTT
CATSSAGLAGATDTQYF
>TRBJ2-5|TRBV18|NA|14|NA
TGTGCCAGCTCACCGGGAGCGGGTTTGGAGACCCAGTACTTC
CASSPGAGLETQYF
>TRBJ1-2|TRBV6-5|NA|15|TRBD1
TGTGCCAGCAGTTACGCTGGGACAGGAATCGTTGGCTACACCTTC
CASSYAGTGIVGYTF
>TRBJ1-1|TRBV18|NA|14|TRBD1
TGTGCCAGCGCAGAGACAGGGACCAACACTGAAGCTTTCTTT
CASAETGTNTEAFF
>TRBJ2-1|TRBV27|NA|16|NA
TGTGCCAGCAGTTCCCACAGGGTGCGCAATTACAATGAGCAGTTCTTC
CASSSHRVRNYNEQFF
>TRBJ1-3|TRBV27|NA|16|TRBD1
TGTGCCAGCAGTCCCACCGGGACAGGGGCTGGAAACACCATATATTTT
CASSPTGTGAGNTIYF
>TRBJ1-6|TRBV9|NA|15|NA
TGTGCCAGCAGCGTAGCTTCACTGGATAATTCACCCCTCCACTTT
CASSVASLDNSPLHF
>TRBJ2-1|TRBV9|NA|13|NA
TGTGCCAGCAGCATAGGGGCTTACAATGAGCAGTTCTTC
CASSIGAYNEQFF
>TRBJ1-1|TRBV4-3|NA|16|TRBD1
TGCGCCAGCAGCCAAGAACAGGGGCCCAGGGGCACTGAAGCTTTCTTT
CASSQEQGPRGTEAFF
>TRBJ1-5|TRBV27|NA|14|NA
TGTGCCAGCAGTTTAAGTCGGGGAGGTCAGCCCCAGCATTTT
CASSLSRGGQPQHF